The 22 T cell receptor beta chains below were found in one sample sequenced in a study of T cells in Graves' hyperthyroidism and ophthalmopathy. Amplification of TCR beta CDR3 regions was performed using RNA transcripts as template. The HTBI primer set was used in a first-round RT-PCR of the TCR CDR3. One entry per CDR3 protein, called by TCRdb with MiXCR from the multiplex PCR reads. Here the sample spans 500,000 to 650,000 distinct CDR3 sequences, about a sixth being singletons. Sequencing used blood. These receptor sequences come from a woman in her late teens or twenties with Graves' ophthalmopathy.

The chain joins TRBV6-1 to TRBJ1-4; tentative D call: TRBD1 (5 bases). This CDR3 region has 18 residues. Trimming shortened V by 1 base and J by 1 base, and 16 bases separated the two germline ends. Germline CDR1 and CDR2: MNHNS and SASEGT. For the CDR3, the DNA is TGTGCCAGCAGTGAAGACTGGACAAGGTACAGAACTAATGAAAAACTGTTTTTT. Translating gives CASSEDWTRYRTNEKLFF.

Concerning this clonotype: A much larger clone differs by one base, so this may be a read error. J is TRBJ1-1 and V is TRBV2; D gene uncertain. CDR3 length: 14 residues. Trimming removed 3 bases at V and 4 bases at J, with 12 bases between. The germline gives CDR1 SNHLY, CDR2 FYNNEI. CDR3 bases: TGTGCCAGCAGTGAGGACGGTGGAACCACTGAAGCTTTCTTT. Its translation: CASSEDGGTTEAFF. Full variable domain (remainder filled in from reference TRBV2 and TRBJ1-1): EPEVTQTPSHQVTQMGQEVILRCVPISNHLYFYWYRQILGQKVEFLVSFYNNEISEKSEIFDDQFSVERPDGSNFTLKIRSTKLEDSAMYFCASSEDGGTTEAFFGQGTRLTVV.

The J gene is TRBJ1-1, the V gene TRBV18; TRBD1 is a possible D gene (5 bases). Germline CDR1 and CDR2: KGHSH and LQKENI. The CDR3 is 18 amino acids. V gave up 3 bases and J gave up 1 base, with 21 bases separating them. CDR3 sequence: CASSPQSFTGTGNTEAFF. The CDR3 bases are TGTGCCAGCTCACCTCAGTCGTTTACCGGGACGGGGAACACTGAAGCTTTCTTT.

In this sample, this clonotype turned up a few times. This rearrangement joins TRBV30 to TRBJ2-7; 9 nucleotides align to TRBD1. Germline V lookup: CDR1 GTSNPN, CDR2 SVGIG (reference sequence). J lost 1 base, V lost 5 bases, and 18 bases had no gene match. The CDR3 is 18 amino acids. The CDR3 loop reads CAWGRRSWGTGTSYEQYF. As DNA, the CDR3 is TGTGCCTGGGGACGGCGGTCTTGGGGGACAGGGACTTCCTACGAGCAGTACTTC.

This clonotype was counted a few times. The rearrangement uses TRBV13 and TRBJ2-1, with D perhaps matching TRBD1 or TRBD2 (5 bases each). In germline, CDR1 is PRHDT, CDR2 FYEKMQ (reference sequence). The CDR3 extends over 15 amino acids. V was shortened by 5 bases and J by 4 bases, with 15 bases between the two germline ends. CDR3 sequence: CASSAPGTLYNEQFF. CDR3 coding DNA: TGTGCCAGCAGCGCCCCCGGGACGCTTTACAATGAGCAGTTCTTC.

The table lists this clonotype with many counts. The rearrangement links TRBV5-1 to TRBJ2-3; tentative D call: TRBD2 (6 bases). CDR1 is SGHRS and CDR2 is YFSETQ in the germline V gene. Trimming pared 2 bases from V and 2 bases from J, leaving 15 bases between. The CDR3 loop spans 16 amino acids. CDR3 sequence reads: CASSLARDSLTDTQYF. CDR3 sequence (DNA): TGCGCCAGCAGCTTAGCCAGGGACTCGCTCACAGATACGCAGTATTTT.

In this sample, this clonotype turned up many times. The CDR3 reads CASSRGQATMNTEAFF. The CDR3 bases are TGTGCCAGCTCACGAGGACAGGCTACCATGAACACTGAAGCTTTCTTT. V usage is TRBV18 and J usage is TRBJ1-1, with TRBD1 identical over 7 bases. The CDR3 totals 16 residues. From germline, CDR1 is KGHSH and CDR2 LQKENI. V lost 4 bases to trimming and J lost 0 bases; unmatched junction nucleotides: 8.

Here the CDR3 DNA reads TGTGCCAGCAGCGAAGACACCGCAACTAATGAAAAACTGTTTTTT. It translates to CASSEDTATNEKLFF. The chain employs TRBV9 and TRBJ1-4; D not certain. Deletions cut 3 bases from V and 0 bases from J, with 9 bases between. This CDR3 spans 15 amino acids. The germline V gene encodes CDR1 SGDLS and CDR2 YYNGEE.

J is TRBJ2-7 and V is TRBV5-1; 7 nucleotides agree with TRBD2. Germline trimming cut 0 bases from V and 4 bases from J; bases unmatched to any gene: 4. The CDR3 totals 14 residues. Per germline, CDR1 SGHRS and CDR2 YFSETQ. CDR3 sequence: CASSLVAGEYEQYF. In nucleotides, the CDR3 is TGCGCCAGCAGCTTGGTTGCGGGAGAGTACGAGCAGTACTTC.

This clonotype was counted at least ten times. The CDR3 DNA sequence: TGTGCCAGCAGCTTAGGCCGGACAGGGGGTAGGTACGAGCAGTACTTC. This encodes CASSLGRTGGRYEQYF. The chain couples TRBV13 to TRBJ2-7; 10 nucleotides align to TRBD1. CDR1 and CDR2 (germline): PRHDT, FYEKMQ (reference sequence). CDR3 size: 16 residues. V shed 0 bases, J shed 4 bases, and the junction held 6 bases outside the gene matches.

V is TRBV29-1 and J is TRBJ2-1; D call uncertain. This CDR3 contains 12 residues. Germline CDR1 is SQVTM and CDR2 is ANQGSEA. Trimming removed 5 bases from V and 5 bases from J, with 10 bases in between. For the CDR3, the DNA is TGCAGCGTTAGCTATTCTAACAATGAGCAGTTCTTC. It is translated as CSVSYSNNEQFF.

This clonotype came up many times. V gene TRBV7-2 combines with J gene TRBJ2-7; tentative D call: TRBD2 (5 bases). Germline loops: CDR1 SGHTA, CDR2 FQGNSA. With 5 bases removed from V and 4 bases from J, the gap between germline ends came to 15 bases. CDR3 length: 14 amino acids. This CDR3 is CASSPRTASYEQYF. CDR3 DNA sequence: TGTGCCAGCAGCCCCCGGACTGCATCATACGAGCAGTACTTC.

The rearrangement joins TRBV2 to TRBJ1-4; no definite D call. The length of the CDR3 is 13 residues. Germline V gene sequence: CDR1 SNHLY, CDR2 FYNNEI. Trimming pared 8 bases from V and 0 bases from J, leaving 7 bases between. Written as DNA, the CDR3 is TGTGCCAGCTGCCGGGCAACTAATGAAAAACTGTTTTTT. This gives the protein CASCRATNEKLFF.

Points on this clonotype: A clone one base away is much larger, so this may be a read error. V is TRBV6-2 or TRBV6-3 and J is TRBJ1-1; TRBD1 is a possible D gene (5 bases). This CDR3 comprises 15 residues. Germline-derived CDR1 and CDR2 are MNHEY and SVGEGT. V lost 5 bases and J lost 4, with 17 bases in between. CDR3 sequence reads: CASSGIGEALTEAFF. CDR3 DNA sequence: TGTGCCAGCAGTGGGATAGGGGAGGCTCTCACTGAAGCTTTCTTT.

Ten or more counts support this clonotype. The rearrangement uses TRBV4-1 and TRBJ1-1; possibly TRBD1 for D (5 bases). The length of the CDR3 is 14 residues. The germline CDR1 and CDR2 sequences are MGHRA and YSYEKL. V was trimmed by 4 bases and J by 4 bases, leaving 13 bases between them. The CDR3 coding sequence is TGCGCCAGCAGCCGAGCAGGGAGTATCACTGAAGCTTTCTTT. Translated: CASSRAGSITEAFF.

This clonotype was detected many times. The rearrangement links TRBV11-2 to TRBJ2-1; unclear D gene. V lost 5 bases and J 0 bases, leaving 14 bases between the germline ends. The CDR3 runs 16 residues. Germline CDR1 and CDR2: SGHAT and FQNNGV. CDR3 in DNA: TGTGCCAGCAGCCCCCTGGTCCTCAGCTCCTACAATGAGCAGTTCTTC. Translating it yields CASSPLVLSSYNEQFF. The variable domain in full, with the rest retrieved from reference TRBV11-2 and TRBJ2-1, is EAGVAQSPRYKIIEKRQSVAFWCNPISGHATLYWYQQILGQGPKLLIQFQNNGVVDDSQLPKDRFSAERLKGVDSTLKIQPAKLEDSAVYLCASSPLVLSSYNEQFFGPGTRLTVL.

Ten or more counts support this clonotype. V usage is TRBV30 and J usage is TRBJ1-1, with TRBD1 as a possible D gene (6 bases). The germline gives CDR1 GTSNPN, CDR2 SVGIG (reference sequence). Trimming took off 2 bases at V and 5 bases at J, with 24 bases between the two ends. The CDR3 sequence is 17 residues long. CDR3 protein: CAWSPPGAAGEDTEAFF. The CDR3 DNA sequence: TGTGCCTGGAGTCCCCCCGGAGCGGCAGGGGAGGATACTGAAGCTTTCTTT. The full variable domain, completed using reference TRBV30 and TRBJ1-1, is SQTIHQWPATLVQPVGSPLSLECTVEGTSNPNLYWYRQAAGRGLQLLFYSVGIGQISSEVPQNLSASRPQDRQFILSSKKLLLSDSGFYLCAWSPPGAAGEDTEAFFGQGTRLTVV.

The sample holds many counts of this clonotype. The chain recombines TRBV30 with TRBJ2-1; 11 nucleotides match TRBD2. Germline V gives CDR1 GTSNPN, CDR2 SVGIG (reference sequence). Trimming took 3 bases from V and 5 from J; bases not matched to a gene: 3. The length of the CDR3 is 14 residues. In DNA form, the CDR3 reads TGTGCCTGGAGCCCGGGACTAGCGGACAATGAGCAGTTCTTC. It is translated as CAWSPGLADNEQFF.

This clonotype has a handful of counts. The CDR3 is CASSAGGPIDTQYF. The CDR3 region has the DNA TGTGCCAGCTCAGCGGGGGGGCCGATAGATACGCAGTATTTT. This rearrangement joins TRBV6-1 to TRBJ2-3; 10 bases are a match to TRBD2. The CDR3 consists of 14 residues. Germline CDR1 reads MNHNS; CDR2 reads SASEGT. Trimming removed 8 bases from V and 5 bases from J; junction bases left unmatched: 7.

The chain combines TRBV20-1 with TRBJ1-4; no clear D gene. V gave up 7 bases and J gave up 7 bases, with 16 bases separating them. Germline values: CDR1 DFQATT, CDR2 SNEGSKA (reference sequence). The CDR3 has 13 residues. CDR3 nucleotide sequence: TGCAGTGGTTCTGGGGAAGCGAGTGAAAAACTGTTTTTT. The encoded protein is CSGSGEASEKLFF.

This chain links TRBV20-1 with TRBJ2-5; D uncertain. Germline V gene sequence: CDR1 DFQATT, CDR2 SNEGSKA (reference sequence). This CDR3 has 11 residues. Trimming cost V 3 bases and J 5 bases, with 7 bases left between them. The CDR3 DNA reads TGCAGTGCTAGTGGGCCCGAGACCCAGTACTTC. This sequence encodes CSASGPETQYF.

In its sample, this clonotype was seen a few times. The chain joins TRBV29-1 to TRBJ2-3; TRBD2 aligns across 7 bases. Germline V gene sequence: CDR1 SQVTM, CDR2 ANQGSEA. The J segment lost 0 bases and the V segment lost 7 bases, leaving 7 bases of the junction unmatched. There are 14 residues in the CDR3. CDR3 in DNA: TGCAGCGCTGGGGAGGGCCCAAGCACAGATACGCAGTATTTT. Its protein product is CSAGEGPSTDTQYF.